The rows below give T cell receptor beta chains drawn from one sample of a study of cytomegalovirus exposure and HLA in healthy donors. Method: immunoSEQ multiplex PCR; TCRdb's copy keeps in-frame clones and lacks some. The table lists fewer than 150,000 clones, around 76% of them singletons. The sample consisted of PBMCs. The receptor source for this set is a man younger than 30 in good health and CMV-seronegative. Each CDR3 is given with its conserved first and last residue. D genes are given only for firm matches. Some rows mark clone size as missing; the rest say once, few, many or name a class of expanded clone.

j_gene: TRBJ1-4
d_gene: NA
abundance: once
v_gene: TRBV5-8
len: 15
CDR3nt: TGTGCCGGCAGCTTGCCCCAGACAACTAATGAAAAACTGTTTTTT
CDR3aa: CAGSLPQTTNEKLFF

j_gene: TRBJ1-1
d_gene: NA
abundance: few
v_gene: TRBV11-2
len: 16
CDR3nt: TGTGCCAGCAGCTTAGCGGTAGGGAGGAGGAACACTGAAGCTTTCTTT
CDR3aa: CASSLAVGRRNTEAFF

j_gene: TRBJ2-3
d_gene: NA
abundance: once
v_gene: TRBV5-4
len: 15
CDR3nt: TGTGCCAGCAGCTTGATCCACAGGGCAAAAGATACGCAGTATTTT
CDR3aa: CASSLIHRAKDTQYF

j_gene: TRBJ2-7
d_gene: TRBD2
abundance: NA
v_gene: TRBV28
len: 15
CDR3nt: TGTGCCAGCAGTTATAGCGGCGGGGGGGCCCACGAGCAGTACTTC
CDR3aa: CASSYSGGGAHEQYF

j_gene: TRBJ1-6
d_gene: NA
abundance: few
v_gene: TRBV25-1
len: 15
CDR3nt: TGTGCCAGCAGTGAAAGGTTCGGGTTTAATTCCCCCCTCCACTTT
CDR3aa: CASSERFGFNSPLHF

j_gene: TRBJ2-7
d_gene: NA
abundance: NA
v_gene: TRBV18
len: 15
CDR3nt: TGTGCCAGCTCACCCGTCTTCAGGGGCCCAGGGGAGCAGTACTTC
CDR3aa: CASSPVFRGPGEQYF

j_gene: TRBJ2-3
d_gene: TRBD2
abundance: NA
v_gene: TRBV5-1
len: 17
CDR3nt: TGCGCCAGCAGCGTTGGACTAGCGGGGGGAGGAACAGATACGCAGTATTTT
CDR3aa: CASSVGLAGGGTDTQYF

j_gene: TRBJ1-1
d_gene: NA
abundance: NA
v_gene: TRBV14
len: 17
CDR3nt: TGTGCCAGCAGCCACCACTTCGGGGGGCAAGAGAACACTGAAGCTTTCTTT
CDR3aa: CASSHHFGGQENTEAFF

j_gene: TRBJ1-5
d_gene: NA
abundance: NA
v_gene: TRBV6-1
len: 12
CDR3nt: TGTGCCAGCAGAGTAGGCAATCAGCCCCAGCATTTT
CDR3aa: CASRVGNQPQHF

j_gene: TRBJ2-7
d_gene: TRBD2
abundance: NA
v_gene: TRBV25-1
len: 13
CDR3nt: TGTGCCAGCAGTATGCGGGGGGGCTACGAGCAGTACTTC
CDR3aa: CASSMRGGYEQYF

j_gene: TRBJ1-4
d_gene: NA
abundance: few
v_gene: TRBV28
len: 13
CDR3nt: TGTGCCAGCAGTTTTGCAGGGAATGAAAAACTGTTTTTT
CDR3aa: CASSFAGNEKLFF

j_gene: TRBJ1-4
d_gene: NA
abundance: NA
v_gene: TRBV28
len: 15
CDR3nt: TGTGCCAGCAGTATGCCGGGACTGATGAATGAAAAACTGTTTTTT
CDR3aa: CASSMPGLMNEKLFF

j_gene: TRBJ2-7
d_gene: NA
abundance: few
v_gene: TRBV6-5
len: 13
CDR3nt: TGTGCCAGCAGTCGTGACAGACGCTACGAGCAGTACTTC
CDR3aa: CASSRDRRYEQYF

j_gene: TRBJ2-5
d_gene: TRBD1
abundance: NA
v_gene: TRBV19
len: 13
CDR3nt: TGTGCCAGTAGTGATGTAGGGGGCGAGACCCAGTACTTC
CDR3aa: CASSDVGGETQYF

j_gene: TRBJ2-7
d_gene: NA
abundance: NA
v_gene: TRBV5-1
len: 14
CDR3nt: TGCGCCAGCAGCTTAGGGGAACGGACAGACGAGCAGTACTTC
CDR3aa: CASSLGERTDEQYF

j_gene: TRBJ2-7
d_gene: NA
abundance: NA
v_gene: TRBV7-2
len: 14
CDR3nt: TGTGCCAGCAGCCCCGAGCCGACTAGAGACGAGCAGTACTTC
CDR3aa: CASSPEPTRDEQYF

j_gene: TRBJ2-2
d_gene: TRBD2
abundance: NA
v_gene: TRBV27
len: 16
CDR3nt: TGTGCCAGCAGTTTTGGGCTAGCGGGCAGCACCGGGGAGCTGTTTTTT
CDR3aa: CASSFGLAGSTGELFF

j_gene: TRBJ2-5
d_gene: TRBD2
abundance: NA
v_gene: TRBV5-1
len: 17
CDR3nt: TGCGCCAGCAGCTCGGGACTAGCGGGCGTCGGCCAAGAGACCCAGTACTTC
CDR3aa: CASSSGLAGVGQETQYF

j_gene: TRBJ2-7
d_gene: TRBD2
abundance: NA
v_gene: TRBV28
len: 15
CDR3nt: TGTGCCAGCAGTGAATATAGCGGGGCCTCCTACGAGCAGTACTTC
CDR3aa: CASSEYSGASYEQYF

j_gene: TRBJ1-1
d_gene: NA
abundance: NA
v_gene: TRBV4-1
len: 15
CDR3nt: TGCGCCAGCAGCCACAAATTACAGACCAACACTGAAGCTTTCTTT
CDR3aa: CASSHKLQTNTEAFF

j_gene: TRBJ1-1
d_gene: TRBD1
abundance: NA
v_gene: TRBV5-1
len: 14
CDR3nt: TGCGCCAGCAGCTTAGACAGGGGGCAGACTGAAGCTTTCTTT
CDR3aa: CASSLDRGQTEAFF

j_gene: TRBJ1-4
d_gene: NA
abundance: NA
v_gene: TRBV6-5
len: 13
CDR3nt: TGTGCCAGCAGTTCGAGACAGAATGAAAAACTGTTTTTT
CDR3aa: CASSSRQNEKLFF

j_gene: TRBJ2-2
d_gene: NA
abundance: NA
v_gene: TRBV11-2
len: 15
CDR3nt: TGTGCCAGCAGCGCCCTTCTAGGAAACACCGGGGAGCTGTTTTTT
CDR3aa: CASSALLGNTGELFF

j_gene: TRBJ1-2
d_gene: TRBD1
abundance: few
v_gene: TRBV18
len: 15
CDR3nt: TGTGCCAGCTCACCCCGACAGGGGGAGGAAGATGGCTACACCTTC
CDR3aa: CASSPRQGEEDGYTF

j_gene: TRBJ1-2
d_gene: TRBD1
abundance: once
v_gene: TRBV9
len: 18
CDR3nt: TGTGCCAGCAGCGCGATGAGACAGGGGGGCCTAAGGAACTATGGCTACACCTTC
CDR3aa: CASSAMRQGGLRNYGYTF

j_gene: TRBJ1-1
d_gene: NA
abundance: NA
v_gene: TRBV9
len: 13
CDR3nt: TGTGCCAGCAGTAGCGAAGGGGGCACTGAAGCTTTCTTT
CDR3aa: CASSSEGGTEAFF